The 8 T cell receptor beta chains listed next were all sequenced from one sample in a study of cytomegalovirus exposure and HLA in healthy donors (dated by TCRdb to between 2016 and 2019). Receptor libraries were prepared by the immunoSEQ multiplex PCR assay. A mixture of 60 forward primers for TCR Vbeta segments and 13 reverse primers for TCR Jbeta segments was used in the multiplex PCR. Imported from immuneACCESS, the table was reduced by TCRdb to in-frame sequences with V and J called. These copies leave out some clones; in studies compared against another copy, an unresolved V gene accounts for under half, and the cause of the remainder is not known. The sample table shows roughly 97,000 clones, and roughly 76% are seen once. About 3.5% of the sample is in the top ten clones. Sequenced input: PBMCs. The receptors were sampled from a man aged 40-50 years in good health and CMV-seronegative.

The chain is built from TRBV7-8 and TRBJ1-4; 7 bases are a match to TRBD1. The trim removed 5 bases at V and 3 bases at J, leaving 6 bases unmatched. The CDR3 extends over 15 amino acids. The germline V gene has CDR1 SGHVS and CDR2 FQNEAQ. CDR3 DNA: TGTGCCAGCAGCGGATCAGGGGGGCCTAATGAAAAACTGTTTTTT. Its protein product is CASSGSGGPNEKLFF.

The chain carries TRBV25-1 and TRBJ1-6, with D uncertain. This CDR3 comprises 16 residues. V gave up 2 bases and J gave up 9 bases, with 17 bases separating them. Germline CDR1 and CDR2: MGHDK and SYGVNS. The CDR3 reads CASSELDGGILSPLHF. CDR3 in DNA: TGTGCCAGCAGTGAACTGGACGGAGGAATACTTTCACCCCTCCACTTT.

This clone showed up just a few times. The chain is built from TRBV29-1 and TRBJ2-3; 8 bases align to TRBD2. This CDR3 comprises 15 residues. The trim removed 4 bases at V and 2 bases at J, leaving 8 bases unmatched. Germline lookup yields CDR1 SQVTM and CDR2 ANQGSEA. The CDR3 coding sequence is TGCAGCGTTGCAGGACGGGGGGGCTTCACAGATACGCAGTATTTT. Translating it yields CSVAGRGGFTDTQYF.

In this sample, this clone turned up a few times. This rearrangement joins TRBV6-1 to TRBJ1-1; D is ambiguous. Germline loops: CDR1 MNHNS, CDR2 SASEGT. The CDR3 loop spans 13 amino acids. Trimming shortened V by 1 base and J by 4 bases, and 7 bases separated the two germline ends. This CDR3 reads CASSEVIATEAFF. CDR3 DNA: TGTGCCAGCAGTGAAGTTATAGCCACTGAAGCTTTCTTT.

Points on this clone: The identical CDR3 is also encoded by other nucleotide sequences in the sample. This chain links TRBV6-5 with TRBJ2-1, with D perhaps matching TRBD1 (6 bases). The CDR3 totals 16 residues. V lost 0 bases to trimming and J lost 3 bases, with 12 bases between them. The germline gives CDR1 MNHEY, CDR2 SVGAGI. The CDR3 loop is CASSYSDRTYYNEQFF. The DNA of the CDR3 is TGTGCCAGCAGTTACTCGGACAGAACCTACTACAATGAGCAGTTCTTC.

This clone came up a few times. This chain connects TRBV4-1 to TRBJ1-1; D gene ambiguous. CDR1 MGHRA and CDR2 YSYEKL come from the germline V gene. This CDR3 region has 13 residues. Deletions cut 5 bases from V and 7 bases from J, with 14 bases between. The CDR3 nucleotides read TGCGCCAGCAGCGGGCGCCTGAGAGTTGAAGCTTTCTTT. As protein: CASSGRLRVEAFF.

This chain uses TRBV14 with TRBJ2-5, with 13 bases fitting TRBD2. Germline CDR1 is SGHDN and CDR2 is FVKESK. The J segment lost 0 bases and the V segment lost 4 bases, leaving 2 bases of the junction unmatched. The CDR3 runs to 16 residues. CDR3 bases: TGTGCCAGCAGCCCAACTAGCGGGGGGGACCAAGAGACCCAGTACTTC. This sequence encodes CASSPTSGGDQETQYF.

V gene TRBV2 combines with J gene TRBJ1-1; 8 positions agree with TRBD1. The CDR3 is made up of 15 amino acids. The V gene end was trimmed by 3 bases and the J gene end by 1 base; junction bases not matched to a gene: 4. Looked up from germline, CDR1 is SNHLY and CDR2 is FYNNEI. CDR3 sequence reads: CASSEQGAKNTEAFF. The CDR3 region has the DNA TGTGCCAGCAGTGAGCAGGGGGCCAAGAACACTGAAGCTTTCTTT.